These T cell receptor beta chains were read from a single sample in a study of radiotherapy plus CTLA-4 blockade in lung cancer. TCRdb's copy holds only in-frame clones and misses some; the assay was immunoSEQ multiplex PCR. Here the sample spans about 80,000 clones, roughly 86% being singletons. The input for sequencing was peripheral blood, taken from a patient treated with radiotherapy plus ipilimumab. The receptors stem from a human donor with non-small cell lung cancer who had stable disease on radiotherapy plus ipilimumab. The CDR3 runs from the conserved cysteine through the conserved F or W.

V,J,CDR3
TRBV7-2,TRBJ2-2,CASSLAGQGWGGELFF
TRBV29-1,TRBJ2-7,CSVVRDNYEQYF
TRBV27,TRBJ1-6,CASSFTGGAGQYSPLHF
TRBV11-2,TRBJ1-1,CASSLGLGEAFF
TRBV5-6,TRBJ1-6,CASSRLEANSPLHF
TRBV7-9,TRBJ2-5,CASGLAGGETQYF
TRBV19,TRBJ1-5,CATIGQGYQPQHF
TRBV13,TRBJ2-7,CASSFRDRGLDEQYF
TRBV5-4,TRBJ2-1,CASSFSLAGRGEQFF
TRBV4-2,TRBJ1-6,CASSQDGGSAAHSPLHF
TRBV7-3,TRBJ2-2,CASSLNRAGTGELFF
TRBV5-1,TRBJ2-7,CASSPVYEQYF
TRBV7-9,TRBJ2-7,CAISDQRDEQYF
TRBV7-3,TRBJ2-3,CASSLWPLAGGEADTQYF
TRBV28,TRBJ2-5,CASSSVRLTETQYF
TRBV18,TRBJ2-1,CASSPRPRLNSWEQFF
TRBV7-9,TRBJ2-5,CASSPPSSLGVKVETQYF
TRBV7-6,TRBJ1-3,CASSLKADAGNTIYF
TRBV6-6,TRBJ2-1,CASSYSWSYNEQFF
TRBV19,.,CARSTGTISYEQYF
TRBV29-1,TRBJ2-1,CSVAGEYNEQFF
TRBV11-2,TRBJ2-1,CASSSGLANEQFF
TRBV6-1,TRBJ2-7,CASSLGDRSYEQYF
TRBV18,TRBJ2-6,CASRTSPGLASSGANVLTF
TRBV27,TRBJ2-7,CASRLRGGGSEYF
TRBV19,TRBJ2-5,CASSRLGQQETQYF
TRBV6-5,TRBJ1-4,CASSWTASYEKLFF
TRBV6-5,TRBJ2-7,CASSYSAGGDEQYF
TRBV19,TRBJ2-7,CASSTFGSYEQYF
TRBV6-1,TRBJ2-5,CASKGAGQETQYF
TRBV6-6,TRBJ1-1,CASSPRGGDTEAFF
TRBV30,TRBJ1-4,CAWRGNEGKLFF
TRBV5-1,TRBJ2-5,CASSPLLARETQYF
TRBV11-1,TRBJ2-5,CASSSGVQETQYF
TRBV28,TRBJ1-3,CASSSRGGPSGNTIYF
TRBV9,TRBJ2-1,CASSAAGSEQFF
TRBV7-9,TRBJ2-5,CASSLDPGRETQYF
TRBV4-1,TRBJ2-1,CASSRNRDSYNEQFF
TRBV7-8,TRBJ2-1,CASSLGPGLAGVNEQFF
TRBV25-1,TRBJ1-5,CASSDRINQPQHF